These T cell receptor beta chains were read from a single sample in a study of metastatic and nonmetastatic thyroid tumors. TCRdb reanalyzed the PCR reads via MiXCR. The sample lists around 19,000 clones, roughly a fifth occurring once. Sequencing was carried out using blood. Receptors were obtained from a female donor with papillary thyroid cancer or a benign thyroid nodule (not recorded which). Some clones in this sample may be carry-over from other donors' samples. Both conserved end residues are part of each CDR3. The D gene is left open where the match is weak. Size tells how often a clone was seen (once, few, many) or the class of an expanded clone, and some rows leave it out.

many	TRBV20-1	TRBJ2-7	TRBD2	TGCAGTGCTAGAGAGATAGCGGGAACCTCCTACGAGCAGTACTTC	CSAREIAGTSYEQYF
-	TRBV9	TRBJ2-5	TRBD2	TGTGCCAGCAGCGTACAAGCGGGGGGTTCACAAGAGACCCAGTACTTC	CASSVQAGGSQETQYF
-	TRBV9	TRBJ1-3	-	TGTGCCAGCAGCGGGGGGGTATTGGAAAACACCATATATTTT	CASSGGVLENTIYF
many	TRBV11-2	TRBJ2-3	TRBD2	TGTGCCAGCAGCTTAGAAAGGACTAGCGGGATCAACACAGATACGCAGTATTTT	CASSLERTSGINTDTQYF
many	TRBV30	TRBJ2-2	TRBD1	TGTGCCTGGAGTGTAGGTGTCCGACGGACAGGAGGGGAGCTGTTTTTT	CAWSVGVRRTGGELFF
many	TRBV9	TRBJ1-5	-	TGTGCCAGCAGCGTAGAGGACGGTTGGAGTCAGCCCCAGCATTTT	CASSVEDGWSQPQHF
many	TRBV27	TRBJ1-1	TRBD1	TGTGCCAGCAGTTTGGCGGGACAGGGTTACACTGAAGCTTTCTTT	CASSLAGQGYTEAFF
few	TRBV19	TRBJ1-1	-	TGTGCCAGTAGCTTGGTTTTGAACACTGAAGCTTTCTTT	CASSLVLNTEAFF
-	TRBV20-1	TRBJ2-7	TRBD1	TGCAGTGCTAGATGGGACCAACAGGGGGCGCCCTACGAGCAGTACTTC	CSARWDQQGAPYEQYF
-	TRBV24-1	TRBJ2-1	-	TGTGCCACCAGTGACGGAGGGGCCCAGGGGGAGCAGTTCTTC	CATSDGGAQGEQFF
few	TRBV10-3	TRBJ2-3	-	TGTGGCATCAGCCAGGGTAGAATCACAGATACGCAGTATTTT	CGISQGRITDTQYF
-	TRBV11-3	TRBJ2-7	-	TGTGCCAGCAGCTTACCCGAAAAGCGGGTCTACGAGCAGTACTTC	CASSLPEKRVYEQYF
many	TRBV3-1	TRBJ2-1	TRBD2	TGTGCCAGCAGCCAAGGGGTAGGACTAGCGGGTGACTCCTACAATGAGCAGTTCTTC	CASSQGVGLAGDSYNEQFF
many	TRBV11-2	TRBJ2-2	-	TGTGCCAGCAGCCCGACCTTGGGCAGGGGAGTAGGCACCGGGGAGCTGTTTTTT	CASSPTLGRGVGTGELFF
-	TRBV28	TRBJ1-2	-	TGTGCCAGCAGTTTAATTCAGGGCCTATATGGCTACACCTTC	CASSLIQGLYGYTF
-	TRBV19	TRBJ2-7	-	TGTGCCAGTAGTATTCGGGTTGGGCTAGCTGGTGGGGTGAACAACGAGCAGTACTTC	CASSIRVGLAGGVNNEQYF
many	TRBV28	TRBJ2-5	-	TGTGCCATCTCAGGGACCCTAGAGACCCAGTACTTC	CAISGTLETQYF
many	TRBV25-1	TRBJ1-2	-	TGTGCCAGCCCCCAATGTCGCAGGGGCCCTTTTAACTATGGCTACACCTTC	CASPQCRRGPFNYGYTF
many	TRBV5-1	TRBJ1-2	-	TGCGCCAGCGGCGCATACAGGGTCGGTGGCTACACCTTC	CASGAYRVGGYTF
many	TRBV7-9	TRBJ2-5	-	TGTGCCAGCAGCGGGCGGGGTTTAGGGGAGACCCAGTACTTC	CASSGRGLGETQYF
few	TRBV6-1	TRBJ2-5	-	TGTGCCAGCAACACAGGGTCTGGAGAGACCCAGTACTTC	CASNTGSGETQYF
medium-sized	TRBV6-1	TRBJ2-7	TRBD2	TGTGCCAGCAGATACGGGTGGGAGGGAAACGAGCAGTACTTC	CASRYGWEGNEQYF
many	TRBV28	TRBJ2-5	TRBD1	TGTGCCAGCAGTTGGTCCTTTACAGGGGTGGAAGAACAAGAGACCCAGTACTTC	CASSWSFTGVEEQETQYF
many	TRBV5-1	TRBJ1-3	-	TGCGCCAGCAGCCCGGGCGCAGGCCACTCTGGAAACACCATATATTTT	CASSPGAGHSGNTIYF
few	TRBV6-5	TRBJ1-3	-	TGTGCCAGCAGTTATATCGGGGGCTCTGGAAACACCATATATTTT	CASSYIGGSGNTIYF
many	TRBV20-1	TRBJ2-3	TRBD1	TGCAGTGCTAGAGAAGACAGGGGGCGAGATACGCAGTATTTT	CSAREDRGRDTQYF
many	TRBV20-1	TRBJ2-7	-	TGCAGTGCTACCCTATTTGGGGGCGGCGAGCAGTACTTC	CSATLFGGGEQYF
-	TRBV10-2	TRBJ2-3	-	TGCGCCAGCAGCGAGACCCAGACAGATACGCAGTATTTT	CASSETQTDTQYF
many	TRBV28	TRBJ1-1	TRBD1	TGTGCCAGCAGCGGACAGGGTGAAACTGAAGCTTTCTTT	CASSGQGETEAFF
few	TRBV6-1	TRBJ1-5	-	TGTGCCAGCAGTCCGGACATAGGTCATCCCCAGCATTTT	CASSPDIGHPQHF
many	TRBV3-1	TRBJ1-1	-	TGTGCCAGCAGCCAAGAGGGTCAGTACACTGAAGCTTTCTTT	CASSQEGQYTEAFF
many	TRBV20-1	TRBJ1-2	TRBD1	TGCAGTGCTGAAATCGGGACAGGGGGCGCCTCCGTCGGAAATAACTATGGCTACACCTTC	CSAEIGTGGASVGNNYGYTF
many	TRBV7-2	TRBJ2-3	TRBD2	TGTGCCAGCAGCCCTTCAGCGGGAGCTCGAGATACGCAGTATTTT	CASSPSAGARDTQYF
many	TRBV5-6	TRBJ1-5	-	TGTGCCAGCTCCTTCGGGGGCTTGTATAGCAATCAGCCCCAGCATTTT	CASSFGGLYSNQPQHF
few	TRBV5-4	TRBJ2-5	-	TGTGCCAGCAGCTTGGGAGGCCCCGCTGGCGGACAGACCCAGTACTTC	CASSLGGPAGGQTQYF